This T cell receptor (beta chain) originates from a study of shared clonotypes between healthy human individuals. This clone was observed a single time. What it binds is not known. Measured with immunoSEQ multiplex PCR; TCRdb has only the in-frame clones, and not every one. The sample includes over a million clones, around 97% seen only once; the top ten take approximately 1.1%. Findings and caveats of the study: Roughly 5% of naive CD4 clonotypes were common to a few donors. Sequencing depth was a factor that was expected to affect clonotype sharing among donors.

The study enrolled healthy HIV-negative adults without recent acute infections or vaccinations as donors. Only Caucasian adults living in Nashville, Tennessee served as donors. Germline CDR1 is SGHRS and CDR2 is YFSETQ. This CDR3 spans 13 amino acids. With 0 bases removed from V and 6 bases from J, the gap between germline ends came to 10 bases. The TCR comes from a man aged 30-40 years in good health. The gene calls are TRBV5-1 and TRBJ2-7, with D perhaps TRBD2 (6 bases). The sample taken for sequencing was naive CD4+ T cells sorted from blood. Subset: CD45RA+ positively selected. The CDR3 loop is CASSLVAAPEQYF. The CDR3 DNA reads TGCGCCAGCAGCTTGGTAGCGGCCCCCGAGCAGTACTTC.